These 4 T cell receptor beta chains originate from one sample sequenced in a study of blood T cell repertoires in COVID-19. Repertoires were generated with immunoSEQ multiplex PCR, while TCRdb's copy carries only in-frame clones and drops some. The sample shows more than 90,000 clones, less than 75% of them seen only once. The sequencing input was peripheral blood. The receptors originated from a woman in her sixties in a cohort sampled during active or convalescent COVID-19.

This clone was seen a single time. The rearrangement uses TRBV7-9 and TRBJ1-1, with TRBD1 identical over 8 bases. The CDR3 totals 12 residues. The trim removed 6 bases at V and 11 bases at J, leaving 8 bases unmatched. Germline CDR1 is SEHNR and CDR2 is FQNEAQ (reference sequence). CDR3 bases: TGTGCCAGCAGTAACCCAGGGGGCAGGGCTTTCTTT. The encoded protein is CASSNPGGRAFF.

The V and J genes are TRBV25-1 and TRBJ1-4; possibly TRBD1 for D (6 bases). V dropped 1 base and J dropped 11 bases, with 17 bases sitting between them. The CDR3 contains 15 residues. Germline CDR1 MGHDK, CDR2 SYGVNS. The CDR3 sequence: CASSESWGRVRKLFF. The CDR3 region has the DNA TGTGCCAGCAGTGAATCTTGGGGGCGTGTTCGGAAACTGTTTTTT.

This chain uses TRBV29-1 with TRBJ1-1; possible D gene TRBD1, 6 bases. Germline CDR1 reads SQVTM; CDR2 reads ANQGSEA. Trimming took off 6 bases at V and 0 bases at J, with 11 bases between the two ends. This CDR3 has 13 amino acids. The CDR3 here is CSVSGTMNTEAFF. In DNA form, the CDR3 reads TGCAGCGTCTCCGGGACAATGAACACTGAAGCTTTCTTT.

The chain employs TRBV25-1 and TRBJ2-5; 10 positions agree with TRBD1. CDR3 length: 14 amino acids. The germline V gene has CDR1 MGHDK and CDR2 SYGVNS. The J segment lost 4 bases and the V segment lost 3 bases, leaving 2 bases of the junction unmatched. The CDR3 DNA is TGTGCCAGCAGTGAGGGACAGGGGAGAGAGACCCAGTACTTC. Translating gives CASSEGQGRETQYF.